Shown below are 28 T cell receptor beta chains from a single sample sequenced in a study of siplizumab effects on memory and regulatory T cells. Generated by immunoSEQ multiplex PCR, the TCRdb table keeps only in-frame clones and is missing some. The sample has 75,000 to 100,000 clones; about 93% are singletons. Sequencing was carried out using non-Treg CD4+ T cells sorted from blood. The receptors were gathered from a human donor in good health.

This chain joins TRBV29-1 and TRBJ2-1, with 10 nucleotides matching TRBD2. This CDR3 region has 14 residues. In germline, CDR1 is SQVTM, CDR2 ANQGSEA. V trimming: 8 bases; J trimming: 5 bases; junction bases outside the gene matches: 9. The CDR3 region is CSHTHSGRNNEQFF. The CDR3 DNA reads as TGCAGCCATACGCATAGCGGGAGGAACAATGAGCAGTTCTTC.

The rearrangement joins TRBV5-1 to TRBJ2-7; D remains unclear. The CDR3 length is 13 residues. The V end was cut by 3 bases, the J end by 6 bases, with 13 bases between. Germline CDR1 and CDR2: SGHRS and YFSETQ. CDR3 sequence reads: CASSSGLLAEQYF. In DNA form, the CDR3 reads TGCGCCAGCAGCTCAGGCTTATTGGCCGAGCAGTACTTC.

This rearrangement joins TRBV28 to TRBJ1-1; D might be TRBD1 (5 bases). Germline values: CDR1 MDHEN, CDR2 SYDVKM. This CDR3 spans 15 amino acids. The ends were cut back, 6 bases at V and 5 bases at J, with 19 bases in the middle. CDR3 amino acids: CASSSPSRGGTEAFF. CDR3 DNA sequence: TGTGCCAGCAGCTCCCCCTCTAGGGGCGGGACTGAAGCTTTCTTT.

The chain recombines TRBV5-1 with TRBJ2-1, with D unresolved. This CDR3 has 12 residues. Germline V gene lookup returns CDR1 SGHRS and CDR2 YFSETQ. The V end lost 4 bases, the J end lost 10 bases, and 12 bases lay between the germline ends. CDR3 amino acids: CASSPLGDEQFF. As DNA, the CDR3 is TGCGCCAGCAGCCCCCTAGGAGACGAGCAGTTCTTC.

The CDR3 nucleotides are TGCGCCAGCAAGGCGGCGGGAGGGGAAAACATTCAGTACTTC. This encodes CASKAAGGENIQYF. The J gene is TRBJ2-4, the V gene TRBV5-1; 9 bases align to TRBD2. This CDR3 region has 14 residues. CDR1 is SGHRS and CDR2 is YFSETQ in the germline V gene. Trimming at V came to 6 bases and at J to 5 bases, leaving 6 bases not matched to a gene.

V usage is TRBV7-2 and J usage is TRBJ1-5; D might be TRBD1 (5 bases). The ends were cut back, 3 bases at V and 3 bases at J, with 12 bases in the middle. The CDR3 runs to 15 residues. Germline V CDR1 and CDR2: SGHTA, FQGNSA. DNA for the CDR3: TGTGCCAGCAGCTTGGTTCCGGGGGACAATCAGCCCCAGCATTTT. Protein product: CASSLVPGDNQPQHF.

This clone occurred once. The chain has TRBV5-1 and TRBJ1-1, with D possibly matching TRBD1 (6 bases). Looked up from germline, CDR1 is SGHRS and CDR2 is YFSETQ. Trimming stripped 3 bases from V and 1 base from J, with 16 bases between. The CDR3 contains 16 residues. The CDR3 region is CASSYETGLPNTEAFF. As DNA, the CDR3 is TGCGCCAGCAGCTACGAAACAGGGCTTCCGAACACTGAAGCTTTCTTT.

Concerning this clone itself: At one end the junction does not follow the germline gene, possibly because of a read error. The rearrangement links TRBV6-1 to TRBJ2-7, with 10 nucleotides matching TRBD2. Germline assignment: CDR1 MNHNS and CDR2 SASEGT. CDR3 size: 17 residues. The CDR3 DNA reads TGTGCCAGCAGAGAAGCGCCACCGGGACTAGCGTACTACGAGCAGTACTTC. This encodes CASREAPPGLAYYEQYF.

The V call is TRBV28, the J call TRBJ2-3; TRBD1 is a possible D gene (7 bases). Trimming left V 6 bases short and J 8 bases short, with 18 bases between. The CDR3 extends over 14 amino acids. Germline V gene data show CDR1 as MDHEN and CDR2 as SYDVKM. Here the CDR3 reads CASSATQGGGTQYF. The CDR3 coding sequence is TGTGCCAGCAGCGCAACCCAGGGGGGAGGTACGCAGTATTTT. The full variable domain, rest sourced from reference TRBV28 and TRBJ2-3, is DVKVTQSSRYLVKRTGEKVFLECVQDMDHENMFWYRQDPGLGLRLIYFSYDVKMKEKGDIPEGYSVSREKKERFSLILESASTNQTSMYLCASSATQGGGTQYFGPGTRLTVL.

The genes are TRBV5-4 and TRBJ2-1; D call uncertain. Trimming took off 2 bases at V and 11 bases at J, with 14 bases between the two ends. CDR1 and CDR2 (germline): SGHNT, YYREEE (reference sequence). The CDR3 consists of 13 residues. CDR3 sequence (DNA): TGTGCCAGCAGCTTATTTGATGGCAGCCAGCAGTTCTTC. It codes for CASSLFDGSQQFF.

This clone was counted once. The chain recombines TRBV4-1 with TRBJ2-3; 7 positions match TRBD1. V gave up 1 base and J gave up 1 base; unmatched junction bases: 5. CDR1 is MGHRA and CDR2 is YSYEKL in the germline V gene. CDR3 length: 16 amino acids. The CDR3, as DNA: TGCGCCAGCAGCCAAGCAGGACAGGTGGGCACAGATACGCAGTATTTT. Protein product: CASSQAGQVGTDTQYF.

CDR3 sequence (DNA): TGTGCCAGTAGTATTCGGGCTAGCGGGAGTTTCGAGCAGTACTTC. Translating gives CASSIRASGSFEQYF. The V gene is TRBV19, the J gene TRBJ2-7; 10 bases are a match to TRBD2. This CDR3 is built from 15 residues. V was pared by 3 bases and J by 6 bases, with 8 bases of the junction left unmatched. Germline lookup yields CDR1 LNHDA and CDR2 SQIVND (reference sequence).

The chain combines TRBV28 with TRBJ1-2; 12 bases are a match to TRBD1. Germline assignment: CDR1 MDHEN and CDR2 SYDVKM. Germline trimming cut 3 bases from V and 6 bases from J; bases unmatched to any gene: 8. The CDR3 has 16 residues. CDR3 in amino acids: CASSLLPGQGADGYTF. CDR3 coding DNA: TGTGCCAGCAGTTTGTTACCGGGACAGGGGGCAGATGGCTACACCTTC.

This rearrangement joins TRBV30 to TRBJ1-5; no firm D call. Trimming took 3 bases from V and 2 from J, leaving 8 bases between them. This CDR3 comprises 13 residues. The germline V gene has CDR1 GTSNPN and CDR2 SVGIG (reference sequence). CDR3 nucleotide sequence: TGTGCCTGGAGAGCCGATGGCAATCAGCCCCAGCATTTT. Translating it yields CAWRADGNQPQHF.

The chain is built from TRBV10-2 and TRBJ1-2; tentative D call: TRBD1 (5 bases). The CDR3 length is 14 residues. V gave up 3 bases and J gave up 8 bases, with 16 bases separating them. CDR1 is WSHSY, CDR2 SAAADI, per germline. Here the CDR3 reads CASSERQGIWGYTF. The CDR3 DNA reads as TGCGCCAGCAGTGAACGCCAGGGCATATGGGGCTACACCTTC.

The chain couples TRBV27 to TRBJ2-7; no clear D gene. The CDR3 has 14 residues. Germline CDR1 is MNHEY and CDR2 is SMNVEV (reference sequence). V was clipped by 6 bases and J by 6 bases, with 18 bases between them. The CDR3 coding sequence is TGTGCCAGCAGCGGGCGGCCCAATCGGCCCGAGCAGTACTTC. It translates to CASSGRPNRPEQYF.

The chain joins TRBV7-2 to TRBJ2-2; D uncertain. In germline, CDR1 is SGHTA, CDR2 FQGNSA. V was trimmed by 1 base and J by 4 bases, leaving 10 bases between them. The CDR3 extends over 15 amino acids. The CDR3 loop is CASSLVSRFTGELFF. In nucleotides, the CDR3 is TGTGCCAGCAGCTTAGTTAGTCGATTCACCGGGGAGCTGTTTTTT.

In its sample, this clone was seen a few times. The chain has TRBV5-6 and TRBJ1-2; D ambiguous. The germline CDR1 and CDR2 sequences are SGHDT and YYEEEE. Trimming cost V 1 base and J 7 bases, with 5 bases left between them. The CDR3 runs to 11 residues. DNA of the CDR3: TGTGCCAGCAGCTTGTCTTTTGGCTACACCTTC. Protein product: CASSLSFGYTF.

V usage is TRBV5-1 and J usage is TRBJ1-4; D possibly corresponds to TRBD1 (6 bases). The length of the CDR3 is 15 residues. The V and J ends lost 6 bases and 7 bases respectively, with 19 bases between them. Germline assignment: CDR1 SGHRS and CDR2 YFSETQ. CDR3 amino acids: CASTATGSSSEKLFF. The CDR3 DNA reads TGCGCCAGCACCGCCACAGGGTCCTCGTCTGAAAAACTGTTTTTT.

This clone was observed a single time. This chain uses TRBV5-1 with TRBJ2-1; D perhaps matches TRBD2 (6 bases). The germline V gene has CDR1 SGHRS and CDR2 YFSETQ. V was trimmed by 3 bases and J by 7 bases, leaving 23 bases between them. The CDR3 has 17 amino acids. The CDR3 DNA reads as TGCGCCAGCAGCTCCCCAAGGCTAGCGCGGTTCGGGAATGAGCAGTTCTTC. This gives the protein CASSSPRLARFGNEQFF.

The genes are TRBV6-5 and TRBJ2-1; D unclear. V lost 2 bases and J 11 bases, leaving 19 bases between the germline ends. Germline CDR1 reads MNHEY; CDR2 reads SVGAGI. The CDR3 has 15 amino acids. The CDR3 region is CASSYNDRVSRQQFF. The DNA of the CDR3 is TGTGCCAGCAGTTACAACGATCGGGTCAGTCGCCAGCAGTTCTTC.

The CDR3: CASSLVGNTIYF. For the CDR3, the DNA is TGTGCCAGCAGCTTAGTTGGAAACACCATATATTTT. The genes are TRBV7-9 and TRBJ1-3; no clear D. CDR3 length: 12 residues. Trimming left V 1 base short and J 3 bases short, with 1 base between. Germline V lookup: CDR1 SEHNR, CDR2 FQNEAQ (reference sequence).

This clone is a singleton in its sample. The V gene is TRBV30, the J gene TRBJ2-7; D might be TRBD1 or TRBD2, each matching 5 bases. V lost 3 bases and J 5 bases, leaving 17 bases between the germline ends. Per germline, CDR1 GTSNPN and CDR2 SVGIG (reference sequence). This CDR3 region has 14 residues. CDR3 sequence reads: CAWRDRDRGHEQYF. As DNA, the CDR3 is TGTGCCTGGAGGGACCGGGACCGCGGCCACGAGCAGTACTTC.

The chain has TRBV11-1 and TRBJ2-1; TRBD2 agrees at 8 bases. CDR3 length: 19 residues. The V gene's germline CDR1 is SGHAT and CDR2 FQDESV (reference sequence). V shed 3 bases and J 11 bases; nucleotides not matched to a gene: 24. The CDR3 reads CASSFSLRRTSHNEGKQFF. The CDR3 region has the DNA TGTGCCAGCAGCTTTTCTTTGAGGAGGACTAGCCATAACGAGGGAAAGCAGTTCTTC.

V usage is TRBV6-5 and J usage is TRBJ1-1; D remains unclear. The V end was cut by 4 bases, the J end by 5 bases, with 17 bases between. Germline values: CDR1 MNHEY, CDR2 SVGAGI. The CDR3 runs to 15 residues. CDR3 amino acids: CASSLPRAGRTEAFF. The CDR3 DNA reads TGTGCCAGCAGTTTACCCCGAGCGGGTAGAACTGAAGCTTTCTTT.

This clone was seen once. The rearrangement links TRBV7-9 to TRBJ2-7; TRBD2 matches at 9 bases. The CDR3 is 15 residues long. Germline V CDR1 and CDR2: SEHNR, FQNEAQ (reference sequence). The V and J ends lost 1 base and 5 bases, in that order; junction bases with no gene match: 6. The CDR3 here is CASSLDTLAGNEQYF. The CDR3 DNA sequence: TGTGCCAGCAGCTTAGATACCCTAGCGGGAAACGAGCAGTACTTC.

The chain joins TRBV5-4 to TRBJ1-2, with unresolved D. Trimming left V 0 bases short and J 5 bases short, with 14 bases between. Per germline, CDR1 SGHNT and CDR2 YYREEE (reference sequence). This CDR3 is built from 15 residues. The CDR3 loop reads CASSLDLGRTYGYTF. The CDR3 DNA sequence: TGTGCCAGCAGCTTGGATCTGGGGAGGACTTATGGCTACACCTTC.

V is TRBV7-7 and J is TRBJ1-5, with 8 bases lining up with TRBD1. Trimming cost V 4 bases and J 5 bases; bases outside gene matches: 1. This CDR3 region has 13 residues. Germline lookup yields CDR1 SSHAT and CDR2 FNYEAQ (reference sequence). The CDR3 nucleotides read TGTGCCAGCAGCTCGGACAGGGATCAGCCCCAGCATTTT. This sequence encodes CASSSDRDQPQHF.